The source of this TCR beta chain is a study of T-cell memory formation after mild COVID-19. CDR3 size: 16 residues. With 0 bases removed from V and 0 bases from J, the gap between germline ends came to 10 bases. In germline, CDR1 is SGHRS, CDR2 YFSETQ. It was 5'RACE with constant-segment primers that produced the TCR alpha and TCR beta cDNA libraries, which carried sample barcodes and UMIs. From the 5' RACE reads, TCRdb called clonotypes with MiXCR, one entry per CDR3 protein. The sample has about 250,000 distinct CDR3 sequences; around 17% are singletons. Sequenced sample: PBMCs or a T cell subset sorted from them (not recorded which). The receptor comes from a young man who had mild COVID-19 (a few samples of this study predate the infection). Cell type and time point are not known. The rearrangement joins TRBV5-1 to TRBJ2-1; D may be TRBD2 (6 bases). CDR3 region: CASSLGLASSYNEQFF. The CDR3 region has the DNA TGCGCCAGCAGCTTGGGGCTAGCGAGCTCCTACAATGAGCAGTTCTTC.